Given below is one T cell receptor beta chain in context. Its target is not known. The data were taken from a study of cytomegalovirus exposure and HLA in healthy donors. Study-level findings and limits: When analyzed later, a missense DCLRE1C variant was found to be linked to TCR beta V- and J-gene trimming.

The PCR made use of 60 Vbeta and 13 Jbeta primers. Only in-frame clones appear in the TCRdb table, and some are missing; sequencing was by immunoSEQ multiplex PCR. This listing includes roughly 40,000 clones. This CDR3 has 15 amino acids. V was pared by 3 bases and J by 5 bases, with 16 bases between. Germline V lookup: CDR1 MNHEY, CDR2 SMNVEV (reference sequence). This chain uses TRBV27 with TRBJ1-2; D perhaps matches TRBD1 (5 bases). Sequenced material: PBMCs. The receptor's source is a male donor in good health and CMV-seronegative. This CDR3 is CASSFAGQSWYGYTF. CDR3 in DNA: TGTGCCAGCAGTTTCGCAGGGCAATCGTGGTATGGCTACACCTTC.